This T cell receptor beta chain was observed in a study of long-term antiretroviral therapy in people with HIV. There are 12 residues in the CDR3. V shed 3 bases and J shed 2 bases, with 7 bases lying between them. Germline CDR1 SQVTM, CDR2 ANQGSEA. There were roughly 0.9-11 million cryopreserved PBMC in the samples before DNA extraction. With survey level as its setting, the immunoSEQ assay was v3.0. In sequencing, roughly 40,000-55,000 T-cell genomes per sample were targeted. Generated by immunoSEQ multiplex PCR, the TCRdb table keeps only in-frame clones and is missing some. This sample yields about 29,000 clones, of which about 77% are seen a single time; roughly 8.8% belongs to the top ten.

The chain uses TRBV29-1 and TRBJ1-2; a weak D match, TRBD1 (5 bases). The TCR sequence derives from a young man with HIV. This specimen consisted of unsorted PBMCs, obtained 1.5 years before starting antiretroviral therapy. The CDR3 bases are TGCAGCGTTGACAGGGTCAACTATGGCTACACCTTC. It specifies CSVDRVNYGYTF.